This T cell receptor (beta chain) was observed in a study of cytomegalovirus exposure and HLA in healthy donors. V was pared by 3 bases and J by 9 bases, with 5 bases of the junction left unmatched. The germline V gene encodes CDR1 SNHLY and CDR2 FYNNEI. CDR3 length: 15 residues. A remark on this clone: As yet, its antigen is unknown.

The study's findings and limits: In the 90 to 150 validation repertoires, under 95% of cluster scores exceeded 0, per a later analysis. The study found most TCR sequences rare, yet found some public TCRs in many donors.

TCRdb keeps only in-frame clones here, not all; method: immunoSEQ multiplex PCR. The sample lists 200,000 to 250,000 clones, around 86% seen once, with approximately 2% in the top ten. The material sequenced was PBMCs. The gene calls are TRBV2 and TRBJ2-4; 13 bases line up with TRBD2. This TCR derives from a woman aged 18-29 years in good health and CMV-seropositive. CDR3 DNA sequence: TGTGCCAGCAGTGACCCACGGACTAGCGGGAGCATTCAGTACTTC. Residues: CASSDPRTSGSIQYF.